A single sample gave rise to the 7 T cell receptor beta chains below, sequenced in a study of PD-1 blockade in classical Hodgkin lymphoma. The time point here: cycle 4 day 1 (C4D1), after 6 weeks of nivolumab. Every patient relapsed after autologous stem cell transplantation, and brentuximab vedotin exposure varied. The assay was immunoSEQ multiplex PCR, and TCRdb's table has in-frame clones only and misses some. The sample has 50,000 to 65,000 clones, more than 80% seen once; the top ten hold around 8%. Sequences were derived from peripheral blood mononuclear cells (PBMCs), sampled before the fourth cycle of nivolumab. All receptors come from a human donor with classical Hodgkin lymphoma.

The chain recombines TRBV18 with TRBJ2-2, with D possibly being TRBD1 (6 bases). V lost 3 bases and J lost 0, with 29 bases in between. The CDR3 loop spans 22 amino acids. Germline V gives CDR1 KGHSH, CDR2 LQKENI. CDR3 in amino acids: CASSPFPSFERGQNPNTGELFF. CDR3 DNA: TGTGCCAGCTCACCTTTCCCCTCGTTTGAGAGGGGACAAAACCCGAACACCGGGGAGCTGTTTTTT.

The chain uses TRBV11-2 and TRBJ2-1, with D possibly being TRBD2 (6 bases). Germline V gives CDR1 SGHAT, CDR2 FQNNGV. With 5 bases removed from V and 9 bases from J, the gap between germline ends came to 23 bases. This CDR3 is 16 amino acids long. In DNA form, the CDR3 reads TGTGCCAGCAGCGCCTGGAGCGGGCCCCCTTGGGGTGAGCAGTTCTTC. Translated: CASSAWSGPPWGEQFF.

CDR3 loop: CASSLDYINEQFF. The DNA for the CDR3 is TGTGCCAGCAGCTTAGATTACATAAATGAGCAGTTCTTC. This chain uses TRBV11-3 with TRBJ2-1; D remains ambiguous. Germline V gene lookup returns CDR1 SGHNT and CDR2 YENEEA. The CDR3 contains 13 residues. The ends were cut back, 0 bases at V and 7 bases at J, with 7 bases in the middle.

J is TRBJ2-1 and V is TRBV7-8, with 7 bases identical to TRBD2. This CDR3 has 15 amino acids. Germline V gene sequence: CDR1 SGHVS, CDR2 FQNEAQ. V lost 7 bases and J lost 8; bases outside the gene matches: 14. The CDR3 coding sequence is TGTGCCAGCACATATGGACTAGGTAAAACGGATGAGCAGTTCTTC. This codes for CASTYGLGKTDEQFF.

The gene calls are TRBV30 and TRBJ1-5; TRBD1 is a possible D gene (6 bases). The V end was cut by 2 bases, the J end by 0 bases, with 8 bases between. The CDR3 has 14 amino acids. Germline loops: CDR1 GTSNPN, CDR2 SVGIG (reference sequence). The CDR3 nucleotides are TGTGCCTGGAGTTGGGACACTAGCAATCAGCCCCAGCATTTT. Translation: CAWSWDTSNQPQHF.

This chain joins TRBV4-1 and TRBJ2-7; 9 nucleotides align to TRBD1. J gave up 3 bases and V 1 base, and 4 bases lay outside the gene matches. Germline assignment: CDR1 MGHRA and CDR2 YSYEKL. This CDR3 comprises 15 residues. The CDR3 DNA is TGCGCCAGCAGCCAAGGGACAGGGGATTTCTACGAGCAGTACTTC. Protein: CASSQGTGDFYEQYF.

A single count supports this clone. The gene calls are TRBV19 and TRBJ2-7; TRBD1 might be the D (6 bases). CDR1 LNHDA and CDR2 SQIVND come from the germline V gene (reference sequence). The CDR3 has 14 residues. With 6 bases removed from V and 1 base from J, the gap between germline ends came to 13 bases. CDR3 DNA sequence: TGTGCCAGTAGCCGAAGACAGGAATCCTACGAGCAGTACTTC. Translating it yields CASSRRQESYEQYF.